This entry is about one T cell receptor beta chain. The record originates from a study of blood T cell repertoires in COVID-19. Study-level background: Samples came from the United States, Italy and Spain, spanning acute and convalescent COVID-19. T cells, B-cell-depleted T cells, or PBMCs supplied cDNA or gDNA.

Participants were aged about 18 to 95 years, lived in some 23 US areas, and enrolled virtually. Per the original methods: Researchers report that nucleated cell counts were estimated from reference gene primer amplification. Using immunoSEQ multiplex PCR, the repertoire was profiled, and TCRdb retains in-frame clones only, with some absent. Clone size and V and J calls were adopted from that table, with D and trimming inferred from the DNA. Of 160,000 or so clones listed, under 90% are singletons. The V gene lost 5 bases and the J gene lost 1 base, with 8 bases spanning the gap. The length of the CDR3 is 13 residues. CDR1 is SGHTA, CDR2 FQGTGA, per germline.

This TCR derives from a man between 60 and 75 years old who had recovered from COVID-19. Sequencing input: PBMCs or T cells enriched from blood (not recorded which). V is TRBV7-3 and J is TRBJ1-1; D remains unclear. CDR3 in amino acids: CASSARQNTEAFF. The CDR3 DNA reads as TGTGCCAGCAGCGCCCGACAGAACACTGAAGCTTTCTTT.